This TCR beta chain was retrieved from a study of T cell responses to AZD1222 COVID-19 vaccine. Study results and caveats: It should be noted that donors were predominantly white British and more often female, and clonal diversity was possibly underestimated. Recipients of AZD1222 seropositive at baseline numbered only 6 or 7. Spike as a whole was targeted by vaccine-associated CD4 TCRs, dominant at 160-218 and 743-854.

Some clones are missing from TCRdb's copy, which holds only in-frame ones; the method was immunoSEQ multiplex PCR. The data contain tens of thousands of clones, about nine tenths of them singletons. V was pared by 6 bases and J by 8 bases, with 17 bases between. Germline values: CDR1 DFQATT, CDR2 SNEGSKA (reference sequence). The CDR3 totals 14 residues. To note about this clone: Its antigen remains unidentified.

This rearrangement joins TRBV20-1 to TRBJ1-6; tentative D call: TRBD1 (6 bases). The receptor's source is an adult in good health. The sequenced sample was peripheral blood, obtained on day 0 of AZD1222 vaccination. CDR3 nucleotide sequence: TGCAGTGCCAGTCCGGGGGGCAGGGATTCACCCCTCCACTTT. This encodes CSASPGGRDSPLHF.